The 16 T cell receptor beta chains listed next were all sequenced from one sample in a study of Ad26.COV2.S vaccination and SARS-CoV-2 variants. The assay was immunoSEQ multiplex PCR, and TCRdb's table has in-frame clones only and misses some. The sample records some 7,000 clones, 65% to 85% being singletons. The sequencing used peripheral blood, collected after recovery from COVID-19. These receptors were taken from a human donor who had recovered from COVID-19.

The chain combines TRBV27 with TRBJ1-5; no clear D gene. The CDR3 has 17 residues. V dropped 1 base and J dropped 2 bases, with 15 bases sitting between them. Per germline, CDR1 MNHEY and CDR2 SMNVEV (reference sequence). For the CDR3, the DNA is TGTGCCAGCAGTTTATATCCCCTCCCTACAGGCAATCAGCCCCAGCATTTT. Its translation: CASSLYPLPTGNQPQHF.

This chain joins TRBV2 and TRBJ1-2; 9 bases align to TRBD1. The length of the CDR3 is 15 residues. CDR1 is SNHLY, CDR2 FYNNEI, per germline. The V segment lost 4 bases and the J segment 6 bases; nucleotides outside the gene matches: 9. The CDR3 DNA is TGTGCCAGCAGTGTATTAACCGGGACAGGGCATGGCTACACCTTC. The encoded protein is CASSVLTGTGHGYTF.

The chain combines TRBV3-1 (or the pseudogene TRBV3-2) with TRBJ2-1; D is uncertain. Trimming stripped 1 base from V and 3 bases from J, with 13 bases between. There are 16 residues in the CDR3. The V gene's germline CDR1 is LGHDT and CDR2 YNNKEL (reference sequence). CDR3 nucleotide sequence: TGTGCCAGCAGCCAAGGAATAGGTGCAAACTACAATGAGCAGTTCTTC. Protein product: CASSQGIGANYNEQFF.

The chain employs TRBV19 and TRBJ1-5, with 10 bases identical to TRBD1. Germline CDR1 is LNHDA and CDR2 is SQIVND (reference sequence). The CDR3 loop spans 15 amino acids. V dropped 4 bases and J dropped 6; count of bases not matched to a gene: 6. The CDR3 bases are TGTGCCAGTAGTACACTGACAGGGGGCGGTCAGCCCCAGCATTTT. Translation: CASSTLTGGGQPQHF.

V is TRBV30 and J is TRBJ1-1; 7 nucleotides agree with TRBD1. Germline assignment: CDR1 GTSNPN and CDR2 SVGIG (reference sequence). There are 14 residues in the CDR3. V was clipped by 7 bases and J by 1 base; unmatched bases: 9. The CDR3 loop is CALQTGSGNTEAFF. CDR3 bases: TGTGCCTTACAGACAGGGAGTGGGAACACTGAAGCTTTCTTT.

The rearrangement links TRBV10-2 to TRBJ2-7; 7 nucleotides match TRBD2. The CDR3 is 12 amino acids. Germline CDR1 is WSHSY and CDR2 is SAAADI. V was clipped by 10 bases and J by 6 bases; unmatched bases: 9. This CDR3 reads CAISPPGGEQYF. Written as DNA, the CDR3 is TGCGCCATTTCGCCCCCGGGAGGCGAGCAGTACTTC.

This chain joins TRBV6-2 or TRBV6-3 and TRBJ2-7; TRBD2 aligns across 8 bases. After removal of 1 base from V and 3 bases from J, the junction contained 2 bases not matched to a gene. There are 14 residues in the CDR3. CDR1 MNHEY and CDR2 SVGEGT come from the germline V gene. The CDR3 loop reads CASSYLGLDYEQYF. The DNA for the CDR3 is TGTGCCAGCAGTTACTTGGGACTAGACTACGAGCAGTACTTC.

The rearrangement joins TRBV5-1 to TRBJ2-3; the D gene is possibly TRBD1 (5 bases). The V gene's germline CDR1 is SGHRS and CDR2 YFSETQ. The CDR3 extends over 13 amino acids. Trimming took 4 bases from V and 4 from J, leaving 10 bases between them. The CDR3 bases are TGCGCCAGCAGCACCCCAGGGTCAGATACGCAGTATTTT. The encoded protein is CASSTPGSDTQYF.

This clone came up a few times. The V and J genes are TRBV10-1 and TRBJ1-1; TRBD1 agrees at 7 bases. The CDR3 runs 13 residues. Unmatched junction bases numbered 4, after V lost 4 bases and J lost 5 bases. Looked up from germline, CDR1 is WNHNN and CDR2 is SYGVQD (reference sequence). DNA for the CDR3: TGCGCCAGCAGTGCCCTCAGGGGGACTGAAGCTTTCTTT. This sequence encodes CASSALRGTEAFF.

Remarks on this clone: A junction boundary mismatches the germline segment, possibly from a read error. V and J are TRBV7-8 and TRBJ1-1; D perhaps matches TRBD1 (5 bases). Germline assignment: CDR1 SGHVS and CDR2 FQNEAQ. The CDR3 loop spans 14 amino acids. This CDR3 is CASSVLGGNTKAFF. Written as DNA, the CDR3 is TGTGCCAGCAGCGTCCTTGGGGGAAACACTAAAGCTTTCTTT.

The rearrangement links TRBV7-8 to TRBJ2-7, with 13 bases that match TRBD2. The CDR3 consists of 19 residues. From germline, CDR1 is SGHVS and CDR2 FQNEAQ. V shed 5 bases and J 0 bases; nucleotides not matched to a gene: 13. The CDR3 loop reads CASSPGVTSGGTSSYEQYF. The DNA of the CDR3 is TGTGCCAGCAGCCCCGGTGTGACTAGCGGGGGGACCAGCTCCTACGAGCAGTACTTC.

This chain links TRBV28 with TRBJ1-2, with D hard to call. V was clipped by 7 bases and J by 6 bases, with 30 bases between them. Germline-derived CDR1 and CDR2 are MDHEN and SYDVKM. The CDR3 covers 18 residues. The CDR3 bases are TGTGCCAGCAAAACGCGCTACAGACGGTGGGAAGAGGTGAATGGCTACACCTTC. It codes for CASKTRYRRWEEVNGYTF.

This chain links TRBV4-2 with TRBJ2-3; 8 positions agree with TRBD2. Germline CDR1 reads LGHNA; CDR2 reads YNFKEQ. J was trimmed by 0 bases and V by 4 bases; bases with no gene match: 9. The CDR3 sequence is 17 residues long. CDR3 nucleotide sequence: TGTGCCAGCAGCCGTGAAGGGGCTAGCGGGAGCACAGATACGCAGTATTTT. Protein: CASSREGASGSTDTQYF.

The chain has TRBV10-2 and TRBJ2-3, with 11 bases matching TRBD2. J was trimmed by 1 base and V by 0 bases; bases with no gene match: 3. This CDR3 has 17 amino acids. Germline-derived CDR1 and CDR2 are WSHSY and SAAADI. The CDR3 bases are TGCGCCAGCAGTGAGTCGAAACTAGCGGGGGGCACAGATACGCAGTATTTT. Protein product: CASSESKLAGGTDTQYF.

This clone was counted between two and nine times. The rearrangement joins TRBV6-5 to TRBJ1-2; D not resolved. CDR1 and CDR2 (germline): MNHEY, SVGAGI. The V end lost 4 bases, the J end lost 8 bases, and 8 bases lay between the germline ends. The CDR3 has 11 residues. The CDR3 coding sequence is TGTGCCAGCAGTTGGGCAGGCGGCTACACCTTC. This gives the protein CASSWAGGYTF.

The rearrangement joins TRBV5-1 to TRBJ1-4; D is unclear. This CDR3 is built from 14 residues. Germline V CDR1 and CDR2: SGHRS, YFSETQ. V shed 7 bases and J shed 4 bases, with 14 bases lying between them. CDR3 sequence: CASGRSEINEKLFF. The CDR3 DNA reads as TGCGCCAGCGGACGATCGGAGATTAATGAAAAACTGTTTTTT.